This is a list of T cell receptor beta chains from one sample in a study of shared clonotypes between healthy human individuals. The data were produced by immunoSEQ multiplex PCR, yet TCRdb's version contains in-frame clones alone and is incomplete. Among just over 2,000,000 clones listed, about 94% were seen once. The specimen sequenced was naive CD8+ T cells sorted from blood. These receptors all stem from a man between 18 and 29 years old in good health. Both conserved end residues are trimmed from each CDR3. Rows give clone size only sometimes, using once, few, many, or a class for an expanded clone.

size: -
V: TRBV29-1
CDR3: SARTGMDEQY

size: -
V: TRBV4-1
CDR3: ASSQWPGETQY

size: -
V: TRBV6-1
CDR3: ASSESLLGASNQPQH

size: -
V: TRBV29-1
CDR3: SVEEGLYGYT

size: -
V: TRBV9
CDR3: ASSVGGGAGNEQF

size: -
V: TRBV27
CDR3: ASTPRDSLTYEQY

size: -
V: TRBV5-4
CDR3: ASSLNSYEQY

size: -
V: TRBV21-1
CDR3: ASSKETGVTGELF

size: -
V: TRBV4-3
CDR3: ASSQDGLAATDTQY

size: -
V: TRBV7-6
CDR3: ASSLASTYEQY

size: -
V: TRBV7-9
CDR3: ASTASTGSPYYGYT

size: -
V: TRBV19
CDR3: ASTLVGLGRSNEKLF

size: -
V: TRBV18
CDR3: ASSPDRLYNEQF

size: -
V: TRBV2
CDR3: ASSQTGGESEKLF

size: once
V: TRBV7-9
CDR3: ASSLGGLAGDNYNEQF

size: -
V: TRBV9
CDR3: ASSAEGKEADSYEQY

size: -
V: TRBV5-1
CDR3: ASSYPSYEQY

size: -
V: TRBV7-9
CDR3: ASSLEGRAVYEQY

size: -
V: TRBV6-5
CDR3: ASSREPWDEQY

size: -
V: TRBV6-5
CDR3: ASSYRSSGNTIY

size: -
V: TRBV13
CDR3: ASSLGWSREETQY

size: -
V: TRBV19
CDR3: ASSIGFQALETQY

size: -
V: TRBV5-1
CDR3: ASSHDRVGDSPLH

size: -
V: TRBV29-1
CDR3: SVRLAGYNEQF

size: -
V: TRBV5-4
CDR3: ASSLRQGAGIPGEQY

size: -
V: TRBV27
CDR3: ASSSYDPRLAGGRETQY

size: -
V: TRBV11-2
CDR3: ASSLGPNNSPLH

size: -
V: TRBV5-4
CDR3: ASSLGQGYYEQY

size: -
V: TRBV7-9
CDR3: ASSPTGSWRRTF

size: -
V: TRBV7-9
CDR3: ASSTRDRGSSYEQY

size: -
V: TRBV27
CDR3: ASSLSPGLSNEKLF

size: -
V: TRBV27
CDR3: ASSLRSGGARETQY

size: once
V: TRBV11-3
CDR3: ASSSSEGGQGSSYNEQF

size: -
V: TRBV7-9
CDR3: ASTSFLLADTGELF

size: once
V: TRBV5-8
CDR3: ASSLEWGTGLGMNTEAF

size: -
V: TRBV9
CDR3: ASSSEPDWQETQY